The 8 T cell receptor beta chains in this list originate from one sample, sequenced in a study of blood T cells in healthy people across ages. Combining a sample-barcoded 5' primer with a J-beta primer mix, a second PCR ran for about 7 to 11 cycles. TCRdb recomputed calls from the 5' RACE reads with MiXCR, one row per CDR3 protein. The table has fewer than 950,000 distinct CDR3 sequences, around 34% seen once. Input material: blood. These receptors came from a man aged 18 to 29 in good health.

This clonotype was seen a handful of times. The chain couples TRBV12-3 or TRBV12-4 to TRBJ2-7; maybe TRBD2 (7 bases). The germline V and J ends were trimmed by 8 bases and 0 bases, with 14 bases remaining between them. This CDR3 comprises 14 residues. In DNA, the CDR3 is TGTGCCAGCCAGGAGGGGGGGGGCTCCTACGAGCAGTACTTC. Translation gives CASQEGGGSYEQYF.

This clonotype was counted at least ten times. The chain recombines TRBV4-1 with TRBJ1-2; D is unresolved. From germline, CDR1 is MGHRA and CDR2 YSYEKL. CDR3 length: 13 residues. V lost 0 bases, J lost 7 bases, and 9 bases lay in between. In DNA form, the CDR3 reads TGCGCCAGCAGCCAAGATGGATTTCGTGGCTACACCTTC. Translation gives CASSQDGFRGYTF.

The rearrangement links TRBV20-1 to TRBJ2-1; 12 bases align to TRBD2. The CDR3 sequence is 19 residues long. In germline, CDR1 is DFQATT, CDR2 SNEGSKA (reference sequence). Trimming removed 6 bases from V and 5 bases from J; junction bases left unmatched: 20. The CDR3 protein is CSATRSGLAGRGVNNEQFF. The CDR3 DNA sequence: TGCAGTGCAACCCGCTCCGGACTAGCGGGAAGAGGTGTGAACAATGAGCAGTTCTTC.

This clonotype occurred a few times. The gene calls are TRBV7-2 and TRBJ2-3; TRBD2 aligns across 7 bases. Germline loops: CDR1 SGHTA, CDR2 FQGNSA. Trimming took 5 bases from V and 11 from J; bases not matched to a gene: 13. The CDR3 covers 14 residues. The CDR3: CASSPLATSSGQYF. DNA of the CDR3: TGTGCCAGCAGCCCCCTCGCGACTAGCTCGGGGCAGTATTTT. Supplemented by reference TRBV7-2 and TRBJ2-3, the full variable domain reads GAGVSQSPSNKVTEKGKDVELRCDPISGHTALYWYRQSLGQGLEFLIYFQGNSAPDKSGLPSDRFSAERTGGSVSTLTIQRTQQEDSAVYLCASSPLATSSGQYFGPGTRLTVL.

CDR3 amino acids: CATSEYGSGGQFF. CDR3 nucleotide sequence: TGTGCCACCAGTGAATACGGGAGTGGTGGGCAGTTCTTC. The chain joins TRBV24-1 to TRBJ2-1, with D maybe TRBD2 (6 bases). The germline V and J ends were trimmed by 4 bases and 12 bases, with 15 bases remaining between them. Germline V gene data show CDR1 as KGHDR and CDR2 as SFDVKD. CDR3 length: 13 residues.

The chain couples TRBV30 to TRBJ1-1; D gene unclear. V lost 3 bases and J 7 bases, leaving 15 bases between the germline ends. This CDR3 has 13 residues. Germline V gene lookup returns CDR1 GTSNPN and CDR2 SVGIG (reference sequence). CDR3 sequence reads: CAWRAGLISEAFF. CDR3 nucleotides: TGTGCCTGGAGGGCCGGGCTAATCAGTGAAGCTTTCTTT.

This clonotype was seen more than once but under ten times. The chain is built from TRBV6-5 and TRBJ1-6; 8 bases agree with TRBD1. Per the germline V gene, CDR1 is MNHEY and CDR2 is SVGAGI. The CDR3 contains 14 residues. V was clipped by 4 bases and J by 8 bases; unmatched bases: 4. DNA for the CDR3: TGTGCCAGCAGTTGGACAGGGTTCGATTCACCCCTCCACTTT. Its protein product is CASSWTGFDSPLHF.

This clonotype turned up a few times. This CDR3 is CASMKFLLAGYNEQFF. DNA of the CDR3: TGTGCCAGTATGAAGTTCCTTTTGGCGGGTTACAATGAGCAGTTCTTC. The chain combines TRBV7-2 with TRBJ2-1; a possible D gene is TRBD2 (5 bases). The germline V gene has CDR1 SGHTA and CDR2 FQGNSA. The V gene lost 9 bases and the J gene lost 4 bases, with 22 bases spanning the gap. The CDR3 sequence is 16 residues long.